One sample yielded the 17 T cell receptor beta chains listed below, sequenced in a study of blood T cell repertoires in COVID-19. Here immunoSEQ multiplex PCR was the method, and the copy in TCRdb shows in-frame clones only, minus some. The sample shows 100,000 to 150,000 clones, 74% of them seen only once. Sequencing used peripheral blood. These TCRs come from a man older than 75 with COVID-19, enrolled during active disease.

The rearrangement joins TRBV19 to TRBJ2-1; 7 bases agree with TRBD1. V was clipped by 10 bases and J by 8 bases; unmatched bases: 11. CDR3 length: 13 residues. Germline assignment: CDR1 LNHDA and CDR2 SQIVND (reference sequence). DNA for the CDR3: TGTGCCACCAGGGGGACCGGGTCGGATGAGCAGTTCTTC. Protein: CATRGTGSDEQFF.

The V and J genes are TRBV12-3 or TRBV12-4 and TRBJ2-7, with D unresolved. There are 13 residues in the CDR3. The ends were cut back, 5 bases at V and 2 bases at J, with 10 bases in the middle. The CDR3 nucleotides are TGTGCCAGCAGTCCTATCCGGGCCTACGAGCAGTACTTC. Translated: CASSPIRAYEQYF.

The chain couples TRBV7-2 to TRBJ1-5; D unclear. V shed 3 bases and J shed 0 bases, with 9 bases lying between them. Germline CDR1 SGHTA, CDR2 FQGNSA. CDR3 length: 15 amino acids. The CDR3 DNA follows: TGTGCCAGCAGCTTTTACGCGGATAGCAATCAGCCCCAGCATTTT. Translated, it gives CASSFYADSNQPQHF.

The CDR3, as DNA: TGTGCCAGCAGCTTACGGGACACAGGCTACACCTTC. This codes for CASSLRDTGYTF. The genes are TRBV7-9 and TRBJ1-2, with D tentatively TRBD1 (6 bases). In germline, CDR1 is SEHNR, CDR2 FQNEAQ (reference sequence). This CDR3 spans 12 amino acids. Trimming took off 2 bases at V and 8 bases at J, with 9 bases between the two ends.

Regarding this clone: The junction differs from germline at one of its ends, possibly a read error. The rearrangement links TRBV29-1 to TRBJ2-1; D remains unclear. Germline assignment: CDR1 SQVTM and CDR2 ANQGSEA. The CDR3 extends over 11 amino acids. CDR3 sequence (DNA): TGCAGCGTTGAATCGTTGGCTGCCCCTGTCTTC. Its protein product is CSVESLAAPVF.

The chain has TRBV29-1 and TRBJ1-3; no clear D gene. V was shortened by 5 bases and J by 2 bases, with 13 bases between the two germline ends. Germline CDR1 and CDR2: SQVTM and ANQGSEA. The CDR3 extends over 14 amino acids. CDR3 nucleotides: TGCAGCGTTCAACCAGCGGGGACTGGAAACACCATATATTTT. It yields the protein CSVQPAGTGNTIYF.

The chain carries TRBV7-2 and TRBJ2-7; 9 bases match TRBD1. This CDR3 is built from 16 residues. The V gene's germline CDR1 is SGHTA and CDR2 FQGNSA. V lost 4 bases, J lost 0 bases, and 7 bases stayed unmatched. As DNA, the CDR3 is TGTGCCAGCAGCTCCCGGGGACAGGGTAGCTCCTACGAGCAGTACTTC. Protein sequence: CASSSRGQGSSYEQYF.

The chain is built from TRBV2 and TRBJ2-5, with a possible D match to TRBD1 (5 bases). This CDR3 comprises 12 residues. In germline, CDR1 is SNHLY, CDR2 FYNNEI. V was pared by 11 bases and J by 5 bases, with 15 bases between. CDR3 in amino acids: CAWYTGRETQYF. CDR3 sequence (DNA): TGTGCCTGGTATACAGGCAGGGAGACCCAGTACTTC.

This clone occurred once. The V call is TRBV7-2, the J call TRBJ2-2; 8 nucleotides line up with TRBD1. There are 14 residues in the CDR3. Losses at the gene ends were 5 bases for V and 4 bases for J; bases not matched to a gene: 3. Germline CDR1 reads SGHTA; CDR2 reads FQGNSA. CDR3: CASSPQGATGELFF. CDR3 sequence (DNA): TGTGCCAGCAGCCCCCAGGGGGCCACCGGGGAGCTGTTTTTT.

The chain combines TRBV24-1 with TRBJ2-2, with a weak D call TRBD2 (5 bases). The ends were cut back, 8 bases at V and 5 bases at J, with 17 bases in the middle. Germline V gene data show CDR1 as KGHDR and CDR2 as SFDVKD. CDR3 size: 15 residues. The CDR3: CATMPKGRGTGELFF. DNA of the CDR3: TGTGCCACCATGCCTAAGGGCCGAGGGACCGGGGAGCTGTTTTTT.

The genes are TRBV29-1 and TRBJ2-1; 9 positions match TRBD2. The ends lost 1 base at V and 0 bases at J; junction bases unmatched: 1. Germline-derived CDR1 and CDR2 are SQVTM and ANQGSEA. The CDR3 totals 15 residues. The CDR3 DNA is TGCAGCGTTGAAGGACTAGCGGACTCCTACAATGAGCAGTTCTTC. Translation: CSVEGLADSYNEQFF.

This chain uses TRBV28 with TRBJ2-1; 8 bases line up with TRBD2. The CDR3 contains 16 residues. V lost 4 bases, J lost 4 bases, and 9 bases stayed unmatched. Germline V gene data show CDR1 as MDHEN and CDR2 as SYDVKM. CDR3 amino acids: CASSSTGRAWYNEQFF. The CDR3 DNA follows: TGTGCCAGCAGTTCCACCGGGAGGGCCTGGTACAATGAGCAGTTCTTC.

The chain joins TRBV4-1 to TRBJ1-4; D remains ambiguous. Trimming cost V 0 bases and J 2 bases, with 7 bases left between them. CDR1 MGHRA and CDR2 YSYEKL come from the germline V gene. The CDR3 covers 15 residues. The CDR3 region has the DNA TGCGCCAGCAGCCAAGATGGAGGTACTAATGAAAAACTGTTTTTT. This codes for CASSQDGGTNEKLFF.

V gene TRBV5-5 combines with J gene TRBJ2-5, with 7 bases fitting TRBD1. The ends lost 0 bases at V and 5 bases at J; junction bases unmatched: 7. CDR1 SGHKS and CDR2 YYEKEE come from the germline V gene (reference sequence). The CDR3 totals 15 residues. The CDR3 DNA reads as TGTGCCAGCAGCTTGGTAGGGGGCACAAGTGAGACCCAGTACTTC. Protein sequence: CASSLVGGTSETQYF.

For the CDR3, the DNA is TGTGCCAGCACCCCGGGGGACAGGCAGATCAATGAGCAGTTCTTC. This codes for CASTPGDRQINEQFF. The rearrangement links TRBV28 to TRBJ2-1; 8 nucleotides line up with TRBD1. CDR3 length: 15 residues. Germline values: CDR1 MDHEN, CDR2 SYDVKM. Germline trimming cut 7 bases from V and 6 bases from J; bases unmatched to any gene: 11.

This clone was observed a single time. The rearrangement links TRBV5-5 to TRBJ1-2, with 11 bases identical to TRBD1. The germline CDR1 and CDR2 sequences are SGHKS and YYEKEE (reference sequence). The CDR3 extends over 15 amino acids. Trimming at V came to 0 bases and at J to 4 bases, leaving 2 bases not matched to a gene. CDR3 region: CASSLGTGGTYGYTF. The CDR3 DNA is TGTGCCAGCAGCTTGGGGACAGGGGGCACCTATGGCTACACCTTC.

The chain employs TRBV5-1 and TRBJ2-1, with TRBD2 as a possible D gene (6 bases). The CDR3 covers 16 residues. V was clipped by 3 bases and J by 0 bases, with 13 bases between them. In germline, CDR1 is SGHRS, CDR2 YFSETQ. CDR3 amino acids: CASSSTLGSSYNEQFF. The CDR3 DNA sequence: TGCGCCAGCAGCTCTACTCTCGGGAGCTCCTACAATGAGCAGTTCTTC.